A selection of T cell receptor beta chains follows, all from one sample in a study of siplizumab effects on memory and regulatory T cells. Repertoires were generated with immunoSEQ multiplex PCR, while TCRdb's copy carries only in-frame clones and drops some. The table has 87,000 or so clones, approximately 95% seen once. Material for sequencing was non-Treg CD4+ T cells sorted from blood. The receptors originated from a human donor in good health. Both conserved end residues are part of each CDR3. A D gene is named only where the DNA matches it firmly. Rows give clone size only sometimes, using once, few, many, or a class for an expanded clone.

j_call clone_size d_call v_call cdr3_nt cdr3_aa
TRBJ2-1 . TRBD1 TRBV5-1 TGCGCCAGCAGCGTCCGGGACAGGGTATACAATGAGCAGTTCTTC CASSVRDRVYNEQFF
TRBJ2-1 . TRBD2 TRBV5-1 TGCGCCAGCAGCTTATGGACTAGCGGGGGATATCGGGATGAGCAGTTCTTC CASSLWTSGGYRDEQFF
TRBJ2-1 . TRBD1 TRBV7-9 TGTGCCAGCAGCCCCGCCCCCCGGACAGGAAACAATGAGCAGTTCTTC CASSPAPRTGNNEQFF
TRBJ1-1 . . TRBV19 TGTGCCAGTAGTCATAACTCAGGGGCGAACACTGAAGCTTTCTTT CASSHNSGANTEAFF
TRBJ2-1 . TRBD1 TRBV19 TGTGCCAGTAGTCGACAGGGTCGGTCCTACAATGAGCAGTTCTTC CASSRQGRSYNEQFF
TRBJ1-2 . . TRBV19 TGTGCCAGTAGTATCTCGGGGGACTATGGCTACACCTTC CASSISGDYGYTF
TRBJ1-1 . . TRBV7-9 TGTGCCAGCAGCTCAATAATCCGGACAGATCAAGCTTTCTTT CASSSIIRTDQAFF
TRBJ1-2 . TRBD1 TRBV11-2 TGTGCCAGCAGCTTAGGTCCCAGCAGGGGGGCCTATGGCTACACCTTC CASSLGPSRGAYGYTF
TRBJ2-2 . TRBD2 TRBV5-1 TGCGCCAGCAGCTTGGTACTAGCGGGCTCCGGAGAGCTGTTTTTT CASSLVLAGSGELFF
TRBJ2-7 . TRBD2 TRBV4-3 TGCGCCAGCAGCCAAGAAGCGGGAGCCCTCGAGCAGTACTTC CASSQEAGALEQYF
TRBJ2-5 . . TRBV7-2 TGTGCCAGCAGCCCCCTCGAGACCCAGTACTTC CASSPLETQYF
TRBJ2-3 . TRBD2 TRBV10-3 TGTGCCATCAGTACTAGCGGGAGCCCGTCGCCGGATACGCAGTATTTT CAISTSGSPSPDTQYF
TRBJ2-3 . . TRBV10-3 TGTGCCATCAGTGAGTCGATCGTTACAGATACGCAGTATTTT CAISESIVTDTQYF
TRBJ1-1 few . TRBV27 TGTGCCAGCAGTTTACCAGGACGGAACACTGAAGCTTTCTTT CASSLPGRNTEAFF
TRBJ2-3 . . TRBV5-8 TGTGCCAGCAGCTTGGGCTCAACAGATACGCAGTATTTT CASSLGSTDTQYF
TRBJ2-7 . TRBD2 TRBV5-1 TGCGCCAGCAGCTCGCGACTAGCGGGAGGTAGGTTGGCCTACGAGCAGTACTTC CASSSRLAGGRLAYEQYF
TRBJ1-2 . TRBD1 TRBV11-3 TGTGCCAGCAGCCCCACAGGGGGCGGCTATGGCTACACCTTC CASSPTGGGYGYTF
TRBJ1-5 once TRBD1 TRBV6-5 TGTGCCAGCAGCACCGGGACAGGCGGGGGTCAGCCCCAGCATTTT CASSTGTGGGQPQHF
TRBJ1-1 . TRBD1 TRBV28 TGTGCCAGCAGCTCAACAGGGGGGCGGACTGAAGCTTTCTTT CASSSTGGRTEAFF
TRBJ2-1 . TRBD2 TRBV27 TGTGCCAGCAGGGGTGAACTAGCGGGAGCTGGAGGCTACAATGAGCAGTTCTTC CASRGELAGAGGYNEQFF
TRBJ2-7 . . TRBV5-6 TGTGCCAGCAGCCTAAGCGTGAGTAACTACGAGCAGTACTTC CASSLSVSNYEQYF
TRBJ1-6 . . TRBV6-1 TGTGCCAGCAGGGCAACAGGGTTAGATAATTCACCCCTCCACTTT CASRATGLDNSPLHF
TRBJ2-6 . TRBD2 TRBV7-9 TGTGCCAGCAGCTTGACGGGGGGCTCTGGGGCCAACGTCCTGACTTTC CASSLTGGSGANVLTF
TRBJ1-2 . TRBD1 TRBV5-1 TGCGCCAGCAGCTTCTCCGACGACAGGGGGTCCGGCTACACCTTC CASSFSDDRGSGYTF
TRBJ2-5 . TRBD1 TRBV30 TGTGCCTGGAGTGTGGCAGGGGGACAGACCCAGTACTTC CAWSVAGGQTQYF
TRBJ1-3 . TRBD1 TRBV12-5 TGTGCTAGTGCCGTGACAGGGAGAGGAAACACCATATATTTT CASAVTGRGNTIYF
TRBJ2-1 . TRBD1 TRBV5-1 TGCGCCAGCAGCCCGGGACAGGGAACGAATGAGCAGTTCTTC CASSPGQGTNEQFF
TRBJ2-2 . . TRBV9 TGTGCCAGCAGCCCCCACTTAGCGCCTACCGGGGAGCTGTTTTTT CASSPHLAPTGELFF
TRBJ2-4 few TRBD1 TRBV5-1 TGCGCCAGCAGCTCCGGACAGGGGATACCCAAAAACATTCAGTACTTC CASSSGQGIPKNIQYF
TRBJ1-6 . . TRBV5-1 TGCGCCAGCAGCTTGGAGTTGGGCAATTCACCCCTCCACTTT CASSLELGNSPLHF
TRBJ1-1 . TRBD1 TRBV7-2 TGTGCCAGCAGCCAGATCCGGGACAGGCCTAATAGGGGTACTGAAGCTTTCTTT CASSQIRDRPNRGTEAFF
TRBJ2-5 . . TRBV18 TGTGCCAGCCTCCCTACAGGGCCTCAAGAGACCCAGTACTTC CASLPTGPQETQYF
TRBJ1-1 . . TRBV4-3 TGCGCCAGCAGCCAAGATGTCTTTGCAGGGACTGAAGCTTTCTTT CASSQDVFAGTEAFF
TRBJ1-1 . TRBD1 TRBV11-3 TGTGCCAGCAGCTTAACAGGGGGCAGGACTGAAGCTTTCTTT CASSLTGGRTEAFF
TRBJ1-2 . . TRBV5-1 TGCGCCAGCAGCCGTACCCAGGGGAACGAAAACTATGGCTACACCTTC CASSRTQGNENYGYTF
TRBJ1-6 . . TRBV4-1 TGCGCCAGCAGCCCCAGGGAGTCCTATAATTCACCCCTCCACTTT CASSPRESYNSPLHF
TRBJ1-3 . . TRBV6-5 TGTGCCAGCAGTTACTCAACAGGGCCTTCTGGAAACACCATATATTTT CASSYSTGPSGNTIYF
TRBJ2-7 . TRBD1 TRBV18 TGTGCCAGCTCACCCCTAGGGGGCGACGAGCAGTACTTC CASSPLGGDEQYF
TRBJ1-1 . . TRBV30 TGTGCCTGGACCCCGTTGTTCGGAGCTTTCTTT CAWTPLFGAFF
TRBJ2-7 . . TRBV7-2 TGTGCCAGCAGCTTATCTCCCGGTCGGGAGCAGTACTTC CASSLSPGREQYF
TRBJ2-1 . . TRBV7-2 TGTGCCAGCAGCTTAGCGGTAAATGAGCAGTTCTTC CASSLAVNEQFF
TRBJ1-3 . TRBD1 TRBV18 TGTGCCAGCTCGGCGGCAGGGGGCGGTGGAAACACCATATATTTT CASSAAGGGGNTIYF
TRBJ1-5 . TRBD1 TRBV15 TGTGCCACCAGCGGACAGGTAGATCAGCCCCAGCATTTT CATSGQVDQPQHF
TRBJ2-7 . TRBD1 TRBV6-5 TGTGCCAGCAGTTACTCAGGACAGGGGATCTACGAGCAGTACTTC CASSYSGQGIYEQYF
TRBJ2-1 . . TRBV9 TGTGCCAGCTCCAGCCGGGGGCGGACCTACAATGAGCAGTTCTTC CASSSRGRTYNEQFF
TRBJ2-2 . . TRBV5-1 TGCGCCAGCAGCTTGCCGAGCCCAGGGGCCGGGGAGCTGTTTTTT CASSLPSPGAGELFF
TRBJ1-5 . . TRBV10-3 TGTGCCATCAGTGACAGGGATAGCAATCAGCCCCAGCATTTT CAISDRDSNQPQHF